This T cell receptor (beta chain) was obtained from a study of T cells in Graves' hyperthyroidism and ophthalmopathy. This clonotype was observed many times. TCR beta CDR3 sequences were amplified from RNA transcripts. Researchers ran a first-round RT-PCR on the TCR CDR3 using the HTBI primer set. TCRdb recomputed calls from the multiplex PCR reads with MiXCR, one row per CDR3 protein. Of 220,000 or so distinct CDR3 sequences listed, about a sixth are singletons. V lost 6 bases and J lost 6; bases outside the gene matches: 10. CDR1 and CDR2 from the germline V gene are DFQATT and SNEGSKA (reference sequence). The CDR3 loop spans 15 amino acids. Ophthalmopathy patients showed a Clinical Activity Score of at least 3, NOSPECS grade of at least 4 and duration under 3 months. Each diagnosis drew on symptoms, thyroxine, TRAb, thyroid ultrasound and orbital computed tomography findings.

V gene TRBV20-1 combines with J gene TRBJ2-2; 10 bases align to TRBD2. The sequencing sample was made of blood. This sequence was found in a woman aged 18-30 years with Graves' ophthalmopathy. The CDR3 sequence: CSARSTSGRAGELFF. DNA for the CDR3: TGCAGTGCGAGGAGTACGAGCGGGAGGGCCGGGGAGCTGTTTTTT.